This TCR beta chain was found in a study of CD8+ T cells in alopecia areata. As for this clone: Antigen unknown. This same CDR3 is encoded by further DNA sequences in the sample.

cDNA serving as the sequencing template came from extracted, reverse transcribed RNA. Data came from immunoSEQ multiplex PCR; TCRdb stores just in-frame clones and leaves some out. The data hold about 190,000 clones, with 50% to 60% observed a single time. Study-wide results and limits: Within the top 100, expanded CD8+ clones significantly decreased with tofacitinib, as did scalp clonality.

Treatment here: oral pan-JAK inhibitor, 5-10 mg twice daily. Sorted populations comprised CD4+ and CD8+ T cells obtained from PBMCs. Germline V gene sequence: CDR1 ENHRY, CDR2 SYGVKD. The CDR3 spans 12 residues. Trimming pared 3 bases from V and 4 bases from J, leaving 7 bases between. The J gene is TRBJ2-7, the V gene TRBV10-3; D gene ambiguous. The clonotype comes from a human donor with alopecia areata. Source: CD4+ T cells sorted from blood, taken at week 4, from a patient treated with tofacitinib. Here the CDR3 DNA reads TGTGCCATCAGTGAATTGGCTTACGAGCAGTACTTC. As protein: CAISELAYEQYF.